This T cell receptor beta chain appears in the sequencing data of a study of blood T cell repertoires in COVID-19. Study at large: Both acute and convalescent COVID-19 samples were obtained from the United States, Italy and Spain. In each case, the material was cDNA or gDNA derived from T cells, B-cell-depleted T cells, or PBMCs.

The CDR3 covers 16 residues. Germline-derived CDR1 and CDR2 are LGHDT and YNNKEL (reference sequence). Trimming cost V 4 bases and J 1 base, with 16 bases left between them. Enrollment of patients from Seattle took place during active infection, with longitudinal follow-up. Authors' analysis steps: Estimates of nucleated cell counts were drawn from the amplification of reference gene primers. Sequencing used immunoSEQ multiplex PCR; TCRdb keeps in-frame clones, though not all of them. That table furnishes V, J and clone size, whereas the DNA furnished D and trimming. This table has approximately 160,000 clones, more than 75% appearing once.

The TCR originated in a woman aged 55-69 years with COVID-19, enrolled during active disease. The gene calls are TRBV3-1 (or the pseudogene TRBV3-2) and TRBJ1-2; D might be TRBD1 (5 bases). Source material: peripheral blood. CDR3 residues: CASSREGGHLNYGYTF. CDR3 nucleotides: TGTGCCAGCAGCCGGGAGGGAGGACACCTTAACTATGGCTACACCTTC.